Listed here is a single T cell receptor (beta chain). Its antigen specificity is not known. It has no much larger one-base neighbor in the sample; base qualities were not kept. This sample was included in a study of cytomegalovirus exposure and HLA in healthy donors (dated by TCRdb to about 2017). Some background on the complete study: According to a later analysis, the 100 to 150 validation repertoires were produced on the same platform as the approximately 620 repertoires of the first cohort. The aim of the study was to test whether cataloging public T cell receptors could identify signatures of past pathogen exposure. Besides the first cohort of some 670 subjects, a separate validation cohort made up of around 120 different subjects was used. The study combined high-throughput TCR immunosequencing, statistical association of individual TCRs with disease status, and machine learning to predict cytomegalovirus infection status. Study-level results and caveats: In vitro tests confirmed that a few of the cytomegalovirus-associated TCR beta chains recognize cytomegalovirus antigens. In the study, some 180 TCR beta chains were listed as associated with cytomegalovirus. The validation cohort had no HLA typing available for a later analysis, so co-occurrence within that cohort was assessed over all 120 repertoires. The classifier was reported to diagnose cytomegalovirus status with high specificity and sensitivity in both the original and validation cohorts. Of the cluster scores, around 95% were above 0 in a later analysis, which found that TCRs clustered in the first cohort also tended to co-occur in the 130 or so validation repertoires. The authors suggested that the approach could potentially be generalized to other disease states and immunological phenotypes. Across donors, most TCR sequences were observed very rarely, whereas some public TCRs were present in many individuals.

The method behind the library was the immunoSEQ multiplex PCR assay. The source study handled its data this way. To diagnose cytomegalovirus status from the catalog of TCR beta chain sequences, a statistical classification framework was built. The clones in this table, taken by TCRdb from immuneACCESS, are in-frame only. Not every clone is retained; where verified, under half of the shortfall comes from an unresolved V gene, and the cause of the rest is unknown. That table is the source of V, J and clone size, and D and trimming were worked out from the DNA. Present in this sample are 100,000 to 130,000 clones, approximately 85% of which were seen just once. 3% to 3.5% of the sample belongs to the ten largest clones. The CDR3 starts with the cysteine, ends with the phenylalanine, and has 13 residues. The retained sequence is limited to the CDR3, 39 bases, with the frame set at the first base. V lost 5 bases and J lost 0 bases; the stretch between them is 5 bases long. CDR1 and CDR2 are drawn from the germline V gene: SQVTM, ANQGSEA.

The donors belonged to the validation cohort of about 110 subjects, which was separate from the approximately 700-subject first cohort. The chain couples TRBV29-1 to TRBJ1-6, with the D segment identity uncertain. The TCR originated in a woman aged 18-29 years in good health and CMV-seronegative. Source material: PBMCs. The CDR3 here reads CSVRGSYNSPLHF. The DNA is TGCAGCGTTCGAGGCTCCTATAATTCACCCCTCCACTTT. Joined to the reference TRBV29-1 and TRBJ1-6 proteins, this CDR3 gives the full variable domain: SAVISQKPSRDICQRGTSLTIQCQVDSQVTMMFWYRQQPGQSLTLIATANQGSEATYESGFVIDKFPISRPNLTFSTLTVSNMSPEDSSIYLCSVRGSYNSPLHFGNGTRLTVT.